The sequence of this T cell receptor (delta chain) was determined in a study of gamma-delta chains in newborns, infants, children. Study information: Innate gammadelta T cells reportedly expand polyclonally right after birth, driven by microbial exposure, per the title.

TCRdb re-called clones from the reads using CATT. The data show 4,000 to 5,000 delta-chain clones, 5% seen once. Germline V gives CDR1 GEAIGNYY, CDR2 EKD. The CDR3 is 18 amino acids. This clone was counted only a few times. A much more abundant neighbour one base away suggests this may be a read error. The sample has other DNA sequences that encode this CDR3 too. V usage is TRDV2 and J usage is TRDJ3; 13 bases are shared with TRDD3. Material: blood. The sequence derives from a child who was a newborn, infant or young child, either healthy, febrile or measles-vaccinated (not recorded which). The CDR3 region has the DNA TGCGCCTGTGACACTGGGGGATACGGCTCCTGGGACACCCGACAGATGTTTTTC. Amino acids: CACDTGGYGSWDTRQMFF.